This T cell receptor beta chain was documented in a study of blood T cell repertoires in COVID-19. Study-level background: Spain, Italy and the United States supplied samples that represented acute and convalescent COVID-19. Nucleic acid was either cDNA or gDNA, and it came from T cells, B-cell-depleted T cells, or PBMCs.

Authors' analysis steps: Estimation of nucleated cell counts relied on the amplification of reference gene primers. Sequencing was performed with immunoSEQ multiplex PCR; in TCRdb, only in-frame clones are kept and a portion is missing. The V and J calls and clone size are taken from that table; D and trimming were inferred from the DNA. This table holds 150,000 to 180,000 clones, approximately 82% found once. Germline values: CDR1 SGHDT, CDR2 YYEEEE. Trimming cost V 6 bases and J 0 bases, with 10 bases left between them. The CDR3 has 14 amino acids. The chain links TRBV5-6 to TRBJ1-3; D gene unclear. The sequence was collected from a woman in her fifties or sixties with acute or convalescent COVID-19. The material sequenced was peripheral blood. CDR3 coding DNA: TGTGCCAGCACCGCATACGGCTCTGGAAACACCATATATTTT. Its protein product is CASTAYGSGNTIYF.